This TCR beta chain stems from a study of blood T cell repertoires in COVID-19 (dated by TCRdb to 2018 to 2020). General notes on the study: Samples covering the acute and convalescent phases of COVID-19 were provided by collaborators in the United States, Italy and Spain. The samples were drawn from the first 160 participants of the ongoing ImmuneRACE study and from some 1,300 subjects provided by 6 global collaborators. HLA class I and class II types, where available, came from metadata supplied by the sample provider rather than from assay-based typing. A de-identified subject ID, COVID-19 status, age in years and sex were almost always included in the sample metadata. The prospective study material was composed of cDNA or gDNA derived from T cells, B-cell-depleted T cells, or PBMCs. The repertoires were released in a freely available public database intended as a resource for research on the immune response to SARS-CoV-2. Deeply sampled blood TCRbeta repertoires from subjects exposed to, actively infected with, or recovered from COVID-19 were included in the dataset. Findings and caveats that apply to the study as a whole: The amount of clinical and demographic metadata varied by source and participant and was provided uncurated.

Note on this clone: Its antigen is still unknown. No qualities accompany the bases; no much larger clone lies one base away.

In the prospective study, participants were roughly 18 to 100 years old, resided in 24 geographic areas of the United States, and were enrolled through a virtual design. In the prospective study, cohorts were assigned on the basis of participant-reported clinical history obtained from a screening survey and a study questionnaire. Recovered participants in ImmuneRACE Cohort 3 were defined as having two consecutive negative NP/OP PCR tests, clearance from a healthcare professional, or resolution of symptoms. In the prospective study, mobile phlebotomists collected whole blood, serum and a nasopharyngeal or oropharyngeal swab from each participant. Prospective study participants could optionally give additional blood draws and questionnaires over a roughly 2-month period. Prospective study blood samples were shipped either frozen or at room temperature before DNA extraction. The immunoSEQ Assay, a bias-controlled multiplex PCR, was used to amplify TCRbeta CDR3 regions from genomic DNA. The authors' analysis ran thus. Nucleated cell counts per sample were estimated from amplification of reference gene primers within the assay. Sequence reads were collapsed and filtered to measure the absolute abundance of every unique TCRbeta CDR3 rearrangement. For each sample, productive Simpson clonality was calculated by taking the square root of Simpson's diversity index across productive rearrangements. TCRdb holds this immuneACCESS table with in-frame rearrangements only. Some clones are missing; in checked studies, unresolved V genes explain under half, and the rest has no known cause. V and J calls and clone size are as listed in that table; D and trimming were resolved from the DNA. The sample profile shows roughly 250,000 clones; 85% to 90% of them were found once. The ten largest clones take up 1.5% to 2% of the sample.

The CDR3 holds 15 amino acids from the cysteine to the phenylalanine. CDR3 DNA is the only sequence kept; it has 45 bases, read in frame from the first base. Here V drops 6 bases and J drops 5 bases, and the junction holds 4 bases not matched to any gene. The germline V gene encodes CDR1 KGHSH and CDR2 LQKENI. The sequence links TRBV18 to TRBJ2-5, with 15 central nucleotides matching TRBD2. The origin of this receptor is a woman in her fifties or sixties who had recovered from COVID-19. The specimen sequenced was PBMCs or T cells enriched from blood (not recorded which). In nucleotide form, the sequence is TGTGCCAGCTCTGACGGACTAGCGGGAGGGGAGACCCAGTACTTC. The translation is CASSDGLAGGETQYF.